This entry describes one TCR beta chain. This CDR3 region has 14 residues. The V end lost 0 bases, the J end lost 5 bases, and 8 bases lay between the germline ends. The V gene's germline CDR1 is MNHEY and CDR2 SMNVEV (reference sequence). TCRdb re-called the 5' RACE reads with MiXCR, one entry per CDR3 protein. Of 100,000 or so distinct CDR3 sequences in the sample, roughly 15% are singletons; the top ten hold 4.5% to 6.5%. The sample comes from a study of early T cells in non-severe SARS-CoV-2 infection. Across the whole study: Sequencing was performed on bulk RNA from unsorted whole blood, leaving chains unpaired.

This chain connects TRBV27 to TRBJ2-1; D is undetermined. The sequencing used whole blood, collected at baseline. The TCR was taken from an adult who was a healthcare worker with PCR-confirmed SARS-CoV-2 infection or an uninfected control (not recorded which). In nucleotides, the CDR3 is TGTGCCAGCAGTTTATCCCCGTTAAACAATGAGCAGTTCTTC. Encoded protein: CASSLSPLNNEQFF.